The 22 T cell receptor beta chains below all came from one sample that was sequenced in a study of cytomegalovirus exposure and HLA in healthy donors. PCR used 60 Vbeta primers and 13 Jbeta primers. The method was immunoSEQ multiplex PCR; TCRdb's version includes in-frame clones alone and lacks a portion of them. Of 180,000 or so clones listed, 70% to 90% are singletons. Sequencing was carried out using PBMCs. The source of these receptors is a woman aged 18-29 years in good health and CMV-seronegative.

This chain uses TRBV6-1 with TRBJ2-4, with 11 bases lining up with TRBD1. CDR3 size: 16 residues. J lost 6 bases, V lost 4 bases, and 8 bases had no gene match. Germline V lookup: CDR1 MNHNS, CDR2 SASEGT. In DNA form, the CDR3 reads TGTGCCAGCAGTGGAGAGAGGACAGGGGGCGGAAACATTCAGTACTTC. Protein sequence: CASSGERTGGGNIQYF.

Concerning this clone: The junction and the germline gene differ at one end; a read error may be behind it. J is TRBJ2-1 and V is TRBV7-9, with TRBD2 matching 8 bases. The CDR3 sequence is 13 residues long. Germline CDR1 SEHNR, CDR2 FQNEAQ (reference sequence). CDR3 loop: CSSSSREGGEQFF. The CDR3 coding sequence is TGTTCCAGCAGCTCCCGGGAGGGTGGTGAGCAGTTCTTC.

This chain links TRBV19 with TRBJ2-3; D possibly corresponds to TRBD2 (11 bases). Germline CDR1 and CDR2: LNHDA and SQIVND (reference sequence). V lost 4 bases and J lost 0, with 23 bases in between. This CDR3 region has 19 residues. The CDR3 coding sequence is TGTGCCAGTAGTAAGGGACAGGGGTGGACTAGCGGGAGCACAGATACGCAGTATTTT. Translation: CASSKGQGWTSGSTDTQYF.

The chain couples TRBV21-1 to TRBJ2-2; the D call TRBD1 from the table was never checked on the DNA. TRBV21-1 represents a pseudogene. CDR3 size: 15 residues. In nucleotides, the CDR3 is TGTGCCAGCAGCAGGGACAGGGGGAACACCGGGGAGCTGTTTTTT. It yields the protein CASSRDRGNTGELFF.

V gene TRBV6-1 combines with J gene TRBJ2-5, with 8 bases fitting TRBD1. Germline-derived CDR1 and CDR2 are MNHNS and SASEGT. CDR3 size: 14 residues. Trimming cost V 6 bases and J 7 bases; bases outside gene matches: 10. CDR3 loop: CASRQDRVGGTQYF. The CDR3 nucleotides read TGTGCCAGCAGACAGGACAGGGTAGGAGGGACCCAGTACTTC.

The chain is built from TRBV18 and TRBJ2-7, with a possible D match to TRBD1 (5 bases). Trimming removed 3 bases from V and 0 bases from J, with 27 bases in between. The CDR3 totals 20 residues. The germline CDR1 and CDR2 sequences are KGHSH and LQKENI. As DNA, the CDR3 is TGTGCCAGCTCACCTCTAACAGATAGTCCCTGGGGCACCAGCTCCTACGAGCAGTACTTC. It specifies CASSPLTDSPWGTSSYEQYF.

The gene calls are TRBV7-2 and TRBJ1-1; D perhaps matches TRBD1 (5 bases). The V and J ends lost 2 bases and 5 bases respectively, with 9 bases between them. The CDR3 loop spans 13 amino acids. In germline, CDR1 is SGHTA, CDR2 FQGNSA. CDR3 residues: CASSLSGKTEAFF. CDR3 DNA: TGTGCCAGCAGCTTATCAGGGAAGACTGAAGCTTTCTTT.

This sequence joins TRBV6-1 and TRBJ2-1; TRBD2 matches at 10 bases. V was pared by 4 bases and J by 7 bases, with 10 bases of the junction left unmatched. This CDR3 has 16 amino acids. In germline, CDR1 is MNHNS, CDR2 SASEGT. CDR3 loop: CASSVHSSGSGNEQFF. For the CDR3, the DNA is TGTGCCAGCAGTGTACATTCTAGCGGGAGTGGGAATGAGCAGTTCTTC.

The chain joins TRBV15 to TRBJ2-1, with 11 bases that match TRBD1. The ends lost 10 bases at V and 7 bases at J; junction bases unmatched: 6. In germline, CDR1 is LNHNV, CDR2 YYDKDF (reference sequence). There are 13 residues in the CDR3. This CDR3 is CAISGTGGNEQFF. The CDR3 DNA follows: TGTGCCATTTCCGGGACAGGGGGGAATGAGCAGTTCTTC.

The chain joins TRBV7-2 to TRBJ2-5; 7 nucleotides agree with TRBD1. Per the germline V gene, CDR1 is SGHTA and CDR2 is FQGNSA. With V trimmed by 5 bases and J by 3 bases, 3 bases remained unmatched. The CDR3 has 13 residues. The CDR3 nucleotides read TGTGCCAGCAGCAGAGGGACAGAAGAGACCCAGTACTTC. Protein product: CASSRGTEETQYF.

The chain links TRBV25-1 to TRBJ1-2; weak D call: TRBD1 (6 bases). The CDR3 covers 11 residues. The germline gives CDR1 MGHDK, CDR2 SYGVNS. V was shortened by 5 bases and J by 9 bases, with 10 bases between the two germline ends. This CDR3 reads CASSPGVRYTF. The CDR3 region has the DNA TGTGCCAGCAGTCCAGGGGTTCGCTACACCTTC.

Note on this clone: The junction departs from the called germline gene at one end, perhaps through a read error. The chain is built from TRBV6-4 and TRBJ2-1, with 9 nucleotides matching TRBD1. Germline CDR1 and CDR2: MRHNA and SNTAGT. This CDR3 contains 15 residues. The CDR3 reads CASGEQGAAYNEQFF. The CDR3 region has the DNA TGTGCCAGCGGTGAACAGGGGGCGGCCTACAATGAGCAGTTCTTC.

There are a few counts of this clone. This chain links TRBV5-4 with TRBJ2-7; TRBD2 matches at 8 bases. The CDR3 contains 17 residues. V dropped 1 base and J dropped 0; count of bases not matched to a gene: 9. CDR1 SGHNT and CDR2 YYREEE come from the germline V gene (reference sequence). The CDR3 loop is CASSLRRTGTSSYEQYF. In nucleotides, the CDR3 is TGTGCCAGCAGCTTGAGGCGAACCGGGACTAGCTCCTACGAGCAGTACTTC.

The chain links TRBV29-1 to TRBJ2-7, with D possibly being TRBD2 (5 bases). V lost 8 bases and J 0 bases, leaving 23 bases between the germline ends. CDR3 length equals 16 residues. Per the germline V gene, CDR1 is SQVTM and CDR2 is ANQGSEA. CDR3 coding DNA: TGCAGCACGCCTACTAGACCCACACGCAGCTCCTACGAGCAGTACTTC. This gives the protein CSTPTRPTRSSYEQYF.

The rearrangement links TRBV18 to TRBJ2-2; 7 bases map to TRBD2. V was clipped by 2 bases and J by 1 base; unmatched bases: 4. Germline loops: CDR1 KGHSH, CDR2 LQKENI. This CDR3 spans 16 amino acids. CDR3 in amino acids: CASSPFGLENTGELFF. CDR3 in DNA: TGTGCCAGCTCACCATTTGGACTAGAGAACACCGGGGAGCTGTTTTTT.

This clone was observed a handful of times. This chain uses TRBV30 with TRBJ2-6, with 7 bases lining up with TRBD1. The CDR3 consists of 16 residues. The V and J ends lost 1 base and 4 bases, in that order; junction bases with no gene match: 7. Germline values: CDR1 GTSNPN, CDR2 SVGIG (reference sequence). CDR3 sequence: CAWSADRALGANVLTF. The DNA of the CDR3 is TGTGCCTGGAGTGCAGACAGGGCCTTAGGGGCCAACGTCCTGACTTTC.

The J gene is TRBJ1-5, the V gene TRBV18; a possible D gene is TRBD1 (5 bases). V lost 3 bases, J lost 3 bases, and 9 bases lay in between. Germline loops: CDR1 KGHSH, CDR2 LQKENI. The CDR3 covers 14 residues. The CDR3, as DNA: TGTGCCAGCTCACCTGGACAAGTCAATCAGCCCCAGCATTTT. This sequence encodes CASSPGQVNQPQHF.

The V and J genes are TRBV18 and TRBJ1-1; 9 nucleotides match TRBD1. The V segment lost 4 bases and the J segment 0 bases; nucleotides outside the gene matches: 3. This CDR3 contains 15 residues. Germline assignment: CDR1 KGHSH and CDR2 LQKENI. The CDR3 spells CASSQTGGLNTEAFF. CDR3 coding DNA: TGTGCCAGCTCACAAACAGGGGGCTTGAACACTGAAGCTTTCTTT.

This chain connects TRBV5-1 to TRBJ2-3, with a possible D match to TRBD2 (5 bases). This CDR3 spans 16 amino acids. The germline CDR1 and CDR2 sequences are SGHRS and YFSETQ. Trimming stripped 0 bases from V and 0 bases from J, with 11 bases between. The CDR3 sequence: CASSLGAASSTDTQYF. The CDR3 DNA sequence: TGCGCCAGCAGCTTGGGAGCGGCATCTAGCACAGATACGCAGTATTTT.

CDR3 residues: CASSSSLAAGTYNEQFF. The CDR3 DNA sequence: TGTGCCAGCAGCTCCTCGCTAGCGGCGGGGACCTACAATGAGCAGTTCTTC. The chain is built from TRBV7-9 and TRBJ2-1; 7 nucleotides line up with TRBD2. There are 17 residues in the CDR3. V trimming: 4 bases; J trimming: 2 bases; junction bases outside the gene matches: 11. CDR1 is SEHNR and CDR2 is FQNEAQ in the germline V gene (reference sequence).

This chain joins TRBV5-1 and TRBJ2-3; 8 bases line up with TRBD2. The CDR3 loop spans 16 amino acids. The V segment lost 4 bases and the J segment 2 bases; nucleotides outside the gene matches: 9. Germline V CDR1 and CDR2: SGHRS, YFSETQ. As DNA, the CDR3 is TGCGCCAGCAGCCTTCGGACTAGCCCCCTCACAGATACGCAGTATTTT. The encoded protein is CASSLRTSPLTDTQYF.

V and J are TRBV25-1 and TRBJ1-1, with 9 bases lining up with TRBD1. CDR1 and CDR2 (germline): MGHDK, SYGVNS. V trimming: 4 bases; J trimming: 5 bases; junction bases outside the gene matches: 11. The CDR3 has 16 amino acids. In nucleotides, the CDR3 is TGTGCCAGCAGTGGAGGTCCGGGACAGGGAAAAACTGAAGCTTTCTTT. As protein: CASSGGPGQGKTEAFF.